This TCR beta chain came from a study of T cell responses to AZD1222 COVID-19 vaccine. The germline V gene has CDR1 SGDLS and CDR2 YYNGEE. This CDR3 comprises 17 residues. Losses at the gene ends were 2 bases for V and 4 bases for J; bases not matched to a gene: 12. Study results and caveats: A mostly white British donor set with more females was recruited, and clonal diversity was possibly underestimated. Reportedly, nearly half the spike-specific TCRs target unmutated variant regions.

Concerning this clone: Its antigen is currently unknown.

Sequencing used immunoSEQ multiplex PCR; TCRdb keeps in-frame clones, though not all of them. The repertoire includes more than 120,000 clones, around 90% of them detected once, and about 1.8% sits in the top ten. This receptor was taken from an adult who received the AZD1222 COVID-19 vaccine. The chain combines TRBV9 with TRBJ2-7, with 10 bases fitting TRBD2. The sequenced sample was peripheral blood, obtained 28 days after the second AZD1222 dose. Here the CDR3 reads CASSVGLAGAEGYEQYF. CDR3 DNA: TGTGCCAGCAGCGTTGGCCTAGCGGGAGCAGAAGGGTACGAGCAGTACTTC.